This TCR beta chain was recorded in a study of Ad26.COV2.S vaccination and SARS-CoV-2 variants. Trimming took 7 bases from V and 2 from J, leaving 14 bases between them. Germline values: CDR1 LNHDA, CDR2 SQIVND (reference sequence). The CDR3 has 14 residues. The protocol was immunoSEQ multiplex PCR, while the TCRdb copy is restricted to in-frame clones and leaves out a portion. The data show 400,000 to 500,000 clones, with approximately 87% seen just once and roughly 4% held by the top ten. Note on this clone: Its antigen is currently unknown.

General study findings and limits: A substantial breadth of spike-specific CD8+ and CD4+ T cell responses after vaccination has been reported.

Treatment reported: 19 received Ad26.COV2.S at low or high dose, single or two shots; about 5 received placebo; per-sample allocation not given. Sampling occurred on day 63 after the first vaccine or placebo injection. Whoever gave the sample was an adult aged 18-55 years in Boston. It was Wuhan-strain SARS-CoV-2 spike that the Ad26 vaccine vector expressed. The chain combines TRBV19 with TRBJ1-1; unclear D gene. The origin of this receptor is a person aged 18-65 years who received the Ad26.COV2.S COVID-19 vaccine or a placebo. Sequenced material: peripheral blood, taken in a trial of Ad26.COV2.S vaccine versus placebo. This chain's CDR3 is CASIPRAKNTEAFF. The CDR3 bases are TGTGCCAGTATCCCCCGGGCCAAAAACACTGAAGCTTTCTTT.